This T cell receptor beta chain was obtained from a study of shared clonotypes between healthy human individuals. Study details: Every donor yielded three CD4 naive, three CD4 memory, two CD8 naive and one CD8 memory plate.

The naive CD8 population came from CD45RO-negative cells selected for CCR7, without terminally differentiated effector memory CD45RA+ cells. V shed 1 base, J shed 4 bases, and the junction held 7 bases outside the gene matches. The V gene's germline CDR1 is SGHRS and CDR2 YFSETQ. This CDR3 is built from 15 residues. Measured with immunoSEQ multiplex PCR; TCRdb has only the in-frame clones, and not every one. The table lists some 2 million clones, approximately 95% of them singletons. The chain employs TRBV5-1 and TRBJ1-2; the match to TRBD1 covers 7 bases. Sequenced material: naive CD8+ T cells sorted from blood. The receptor's source is a man aged 18-30 years in good health. CDR3 bases: TGCGCCAGCAGCTTGCTTGCAGGGGGTGTCTATGGCTACACCTTC. It yields the protein CASSLLAGGVYGYTF.